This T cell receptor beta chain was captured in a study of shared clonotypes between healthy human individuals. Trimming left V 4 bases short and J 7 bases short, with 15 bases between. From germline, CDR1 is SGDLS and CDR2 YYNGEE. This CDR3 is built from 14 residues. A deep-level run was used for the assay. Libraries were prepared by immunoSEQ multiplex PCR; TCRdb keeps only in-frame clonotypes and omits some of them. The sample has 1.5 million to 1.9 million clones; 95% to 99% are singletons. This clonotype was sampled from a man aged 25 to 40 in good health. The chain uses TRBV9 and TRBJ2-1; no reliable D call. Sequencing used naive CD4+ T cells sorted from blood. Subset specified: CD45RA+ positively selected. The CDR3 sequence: CASSFSDWSNEQFF. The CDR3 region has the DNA TGTGCCAGCAGCTTCTCCGACTGGTCTAATGAGCAGTTCTTC.